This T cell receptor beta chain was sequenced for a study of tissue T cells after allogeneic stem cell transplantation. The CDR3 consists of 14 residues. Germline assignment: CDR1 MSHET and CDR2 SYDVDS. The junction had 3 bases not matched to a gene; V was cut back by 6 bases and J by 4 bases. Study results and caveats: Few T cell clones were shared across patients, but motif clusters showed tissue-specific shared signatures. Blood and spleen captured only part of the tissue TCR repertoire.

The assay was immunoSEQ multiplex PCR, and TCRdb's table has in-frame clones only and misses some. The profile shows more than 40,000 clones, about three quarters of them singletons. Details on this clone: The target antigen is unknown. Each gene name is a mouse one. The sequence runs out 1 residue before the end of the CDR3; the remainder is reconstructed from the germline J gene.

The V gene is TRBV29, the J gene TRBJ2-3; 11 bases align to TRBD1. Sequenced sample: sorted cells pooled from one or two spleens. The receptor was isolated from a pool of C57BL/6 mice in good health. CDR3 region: CASRWTGGPETLYF. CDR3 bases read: TGTGCTAGCAGATGGACAGGGGGCCCAGAAACGCTGTAT. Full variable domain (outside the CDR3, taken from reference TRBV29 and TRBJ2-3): DMKVTQMPRYLIKRMGENVLLECGQDMSHETMYWYRQDPGLGLQLIYISYDVDSNSEGDIPKGYRVSRKKREHFSLILDSAKTNQTSVYFCASRWTGGPETLYFGSGTRLTVL.